These T cell receptor beta chains were read from a single sample in a study of blood T cell repertoires in COVID-19. TCRdb's copy holds only in-frame clones and misses some; the assay was immunoSEQ multiplex PCR. The data hold over 150,000 clones, with approximately 91% observed a single time. Specimen: peripheral blood. The receptors here all came from a man between 45 and 60 years old with COVID-19, enrolled during active disease. The CDR3 runs from the conserved cysteine through the conserved F or W.

J gene,V gene,CDR3 protein
TRBJ2-3,TRBV7-3,CASSSRGTDTQYF
TRBJ2-7,TRBV7-3,CASSLGSGSYEQYF
TRBJ2-7,TRBV6-5,CASSVTEDFAYEQYF
TRBJ2-2,TRBV27,CASRLAGPNTGELFF
TRBJ1-1,TRBV6-5,CASRAGTGVDPEAFF
TRBJ2-1,TRBV5-1,CASSWTGSNEQFF
TRBJ2-7,TRBV5-6,CASSLVSGQAREQYF
TRBJ2-7,TRBV6-5,CASSLGTGSYEQYF
TRBJ1-1,TRBV6-5,CASSYYSQENTEAFF
TRBJ2-5,TRBV5-1,CASGTGNQETQYF
TRBJ2-2,TRBV19,CASRGLAGNTGELFF
TRBJ2-3,TRBV15,CATSRSLDRASTDTQYF
TRBJ1-1,TRBV5-4,CASSLVQDTEAFF
TRBJ2-3,TRBV14,CASSHRTGGTDTQYF
TRBJ2-2,TRBV5-1,CASTPGPPNTGELFF
TRBJ2-7,TRBV30,CAWRRGVVPYEQYF
TRBJ2-7,TRBV19,CASSTGTSVEQYF
TRBJ1-2,TRBV6-2/TRBV6-3,CASSYTTGFGYTF
TRBJ2-3,TRBV9,CASSATPGGQGTDTQYF
TRBJ1-3,TRBV30,CAWNRGERNTIYF
TRBJ2-1,TRBV28,CASSLVGGDNEQFF
TRBJ2-7,TRBV28,CGSKGTGSYEQYF